This TCR beta chain was sequenced in a study of blood T cell repertoires in COVID-19. Study in general: Acute and convalescent COVID-19 samples came from the United States, Italy and Spain. T cells, B-cell-depleted T cells, or PBMCs provided the cDNA or gDNA that served as material.

V dropped 5 bases and J dropped 4 bases, with 11 bases sitting between them. Germline V lookup: CDR1 MNHEY, CDR2 SMNVEV (reference sequence). This CDR3 is 14 amino acids long. TCRdb's copy holds only in-frame clones and misses some; the assay was immunoSEQ multiplex PCR. This sample has a few hundred thousand clones, with 84% found just once. The receptor was isolated from a human donor in a cohort sampled during active COVID-19. The chain is built from TRBV27 and TRBJ1-4, with D possibly being TRBD1 (5 bases). The sequencing sample was made of peripheral blood. The CDR3 here is CASSDSSFNEKLFF. CDR3 DNA sequence: TGTGCCAGCAGTGACAGCTCCTTTAATGAAAAACTGTTTTTT.